This T cell receptor beta chain was observed in a study of control samples from healthy donors and cancer patients. Sequencing was performed with immunoSEQ multiplex PCR; in TCRdb, only in-frame clones are kept and a portion is missing. The data hold around 51,000 clones, with around nine tenths observed a single time. Germline lookup yields CDR1 GTSNPN and CDR2 SVGIG (reference sequence). The ends were cut back, 3 bases at V and 3 bases at J, with 8 bases in the middle. The CDR3 consists of 13 residues. J is TRBJ2-2 and V is TRBV30, with a tentative D call TRBD2 (5 bases). The sequencing sample was made of PBMCs. This receptor was obtained from a man aged 45 to 65 with head and neck cancer. CDR3 coding DNA: TGTGCCTGGAGCGGGAAGGACACCGGGGAGCTGTTTTTT. It encodes CAWSGKDTGELFF.